The rows below give T cell receptor beta chains drawn from one sample of a study of blood T cell repertoires in COVID-19. Produced via immunoSEQ multiplex PCR; TCRdb's table is partial and in-frame only. The sample contains more than 45,000 clones, 80% to 90% of which appear only once. Sequenced material: peripheral blood. All receptors derive from an elderly woman with acute or convalescent COVID-19. The CDR3 runs from the conserved cysteine through the conserved F or W. The order of the fields is clone size, V gene, D gene, J gene, CDR3 protein, CDR3 DNA. A D gene is named only where the DNA matches it firmly. Size is stated for part of the rows, as once, few or many counts, or as a class when the clone is expanded.

>.|TRBV5-5|TRBD2|TRBJ2-7
CASSWKGLESHEQYF
TGTGCCAGCAGCTGGAAGGGACTAGAATCCCACGAGCAGTACTTC
>once|TRBV2|.|TRBJ1-2
CASSNRDYGYTF
TGTGCCAGCAGTAACAGGGACTATGGCTACACCTTC
>.|TRBV6-5|.|TRBJ1-2
CASTQGYSNYGYTF
TGTGCCAGCACTCAGGGGTATTCTAACTATGGCTACACCTTC
>.|TRBV12-3/TRBV12-4|TRBD1|TRBJ2-1
CASSGQVYNEQFF
TGTGCCAGCAGCGGACAGGTTTACAATGAGCAGTTCTTC
>.|TRBV2|TRBD1|TRBJ1-2
CASSGGQGTGGYGYTF
TGTGCCAGCAGTGGGGGACAGGGAACCGGAGGCTATGGCTACACCTTC
>.|TRBV30|TRBD1|TRBJ1-2
CAWAGQLNYGYTF
TGTGCCTGGGCGGGACAGCTTAACTATGGCTACACCTTC
>.|TRBV19|TRBD1|TRBJ1-2
CASRSRDRGYYGYTF
TGTGCCAGTAGGAGCCGGGACAGGGGGTACTATGGCTACACCTTC
>.|TRBV5-4|.|TRBJ2-7
CASSRETYEQYF
TGTGCCAGCAGCCGAGAGACCTACGAGCAGTACTTC
>.|TRBV29-1|TRBD1|TRBJ2-1
CSVEPGQGATDNEQFF
TGCAGCGTTGAACCGGGACAGGGGGCGACGGACAATGAGCAGTTCTTC
>once|TRBV7-8|TRBD1|TRBJ2-7
CASSRTSGQGSIYEQYF
TGTGCCAGCAGCCGAACGTCGGGACAGGGGTCCATCTACGAGCAGTACTTC
>.|TRBV27|.|TRBJ1-6
CASSFLDSPLHF
TGTGCCAGCAGTTTCCTCGATTCACCCCTCCACTTT
>.|TRBV11-2|.|TRBJ1-2
CASSFPTGNYGYTF
TGTGCCAGCAGCTTCCCGACAGGAAACTATGGCTACACCTTC
>.|TRBV12-5|.|TRBJ2-2
CASGLVEGANTGELFF
TGTGCTAGTGGTTTGGTAGAAGGGGCGAACACCGGGGAGCTGTTTTTT
>.|TRBV5-1|.|TRBJ1-1
CASSANSNKNTEAFF
TGCGCCAGCAGCGCAAACAGCAATAAGAACACTGAAGCTTTCTTT
>.|TRBV23-1|.|TRBJ1-6
CASSHPSRVILNSPLHF
TGCGCCAGCAGTCATCCGTCCCGGGTTATCCTAAATTCACCCCTCCACTTT
>.|TRBV5-1|TRBD1|TRBJ2-2
CASRGTGDTGELFF
TGCGCCAGCAGAGGGACAGGGGACACCGGGGAGCTGTTTTTT
>.|TRBV20-1|.|TRBJ1-2
CSASKGAYGYTF
TGCAGTGCTAGTAAAGGGGCCTATGGCTACACCTTC
>.|TRBV3-1/TRBV3-2|TRBD1|TRBJ1-2
CASSPMGSGGTGYTF
TGTGCCAGCAGCCCCATGGGGTCAGGGGGGACTGGCTACACCTTC
>once|TRBV6-5|.|TRBJ1-6
CASSPDWREASPLHF
TGTGCCAGCAGTCCCGACTGGAGGGAGGCTTCACCCCTCCACTTT
>.|TRBV9|.|TRBJ2-3
CASSATHQAHDTQYF
TGTGCCAGCAGCGCTACGCACCAGGCCCACGATACGCAGTATTTT
>.|TRBV5-4|.|TRBJ2-7
CASSLTGEGRGEQYF
TGTGCCAGCAGCTTGACGGGAGAGGGGCGAGGCGAGCAGTACTTC
>.|TRBV5-1|.|TRBJ2-6
CASSPTGGSGANVLTF
TGCGCCAGCAGCCCTACCGGGGGCTCTGGGGCCAACGTCCTGACTTTC
>few|TRBV7-8|TRBD1|TRBJ1-2
CASSAGRQGVYGYTF
TGTGCCAGCAGCGCCGGTAGACAGGGCGTCTATGGCTACACCTTC
>.|TRBV3-1/TRBV3-2|TRBD2|TRBJ2-1
CASSSSGGAYNEQFF
TGTGCCAGCAGCTCTAGCGGGGGGGCCTACAATGAGCAGTTCTTC
>.|TRBV5-1|.|TRBJ1-4
CASSRDKWSSERLNEKLFF
TGCGCCAGCAGCAGAGACAAGTGGTCCTCCGAACGTCTGAATGAAAAACTGTTTTTT
>.|TRBV7-8|.|TRBJ1-3
CASSSGASGNTIYF
TGTGCCAGCAGCTCAGGCGCCTCTGGAAACACCATATATTTT
>.|TRBV23-1|.|TRBJ1-2
CASGRAGGNYGYTF
TGCGCCAGCGGAAGGGCGGGGGGGAACTATGGCTACACCTTC
>.|TRBV6-1|.|TRBJ1-5
CASSDPGRGQPQHF
TGTGCCAGCAGTGACCCGGGGCGGGGTCAGCCCCAGCATTTT
>once|TRBV11-2|.|TRBJ1-5
CASSTLGAREPQHF
TGTGCCAGCAGCACGCTGGGGGCCAGGGAGCCCCAGCATTTT
>.|TRBV5-1|.|TRBJ2-7
CASSLYPSEDEQYF
TGCGCCAGCAGCTTGTACCCCTCTGAGGACGAGCAGTACTTC
>.|TRBV19|TRBD1|TRBJ1-1
CASSDRGQGDTEAFF
TGTGCCAGTAGCGATAGGGGACAGGGGGACACTGAAGCTTTCTTT
>.|TRBV11-3|.|TRBJ1-5
CASSLGDGDQPQHF
TGTGCCAGCAGCTTAGGAGACGGGGATCAGCCCCAGCATTTT
>.|TRBV28|.|TRBJ1-1
CASSLYSGDTEAFF
TGTGCCAGCAGTTTATATTCGGGGGACACTGAAGCTTTCTTT
>.|TRBV23-1|.|TRBJ2-3
CASIGQGEADTQYF
TGCGCCAGCATAGGGCAGGGTGAAGCAGATACGCAGTATTTT
>.|TRBV6-4|TRBD1|TRBJ1-1
CASKSTGGDDEAFF
TGTGCCAGCAAATCGACAGGGGGCGATGATGAAGCTTTCTTT
>.|TRBV10-3|TRBD1|TRBJ1-2
CAISGTGGSYGYTF
TGTGCCATCAGCGGGACAGGGGGATCCTATGGCTACACCTTC
>.|TRBV20-1|TRBD2|TRBJ2-7
CSAWDYYEQYF
TGCAGTGCTTGGGACTACTACGAGCAGTACTTC
>.|TRBV2|.|TRBJ1-1
CASSLATGTEAFF
TGTGCCAGCAGTTTGGCCACGGGGACTGAAGCTTTCTTT
>.|TRBV27|.|TRBJ1-1
CASSFVQGNTEAFF
TGTGCCAGCAGTTTCGTACAGGGGAACACTGAAGCTTTCTTT
>.|TRBV19|.|TRBJ1-6
CARGGHSPLHF
TGTGCCAGGGGGGGGCACTCACCCCTCCACTTT
>.|TRBV27|.|TRBJ1-2
CASSLRAGVSNYGYTF
TGTGCCAGCAGTTTAAGGGCCGGGGTATCCAACTATGGCTACACCTTC
>.|TRBV24-1|.|TRBJ1-2
CATSDPREVGYTF
TGTGCCACCAGTGATCCCAGGGAGGTTGGCTACACCTTC
>.|TRBV18|.|TRBJ1-1
CASSPSEAVEAFF
TGTGCCAGCTCGCCTAGTGAGGCGGTGGAGGCTTTCTTT
>.|TRBV11-2|TRBD1|TRBJ2-7
CASSSLRDRGDEQYF
TGTGCCAGCAGCTCTCTCCGGGACAGGGGGGACGAGCAGTACTTC
>.|TRBV4-2|TRBD1|TRBJ1-2
CASSQAQGGGYGYTF
TGTGCCAGCAGCCAAGCCCAGGGGGGTGGCTATGGCTACACCTTC
>.|TRBV6-5|TRBD1|TRBJ2-5
CASTSRTGSETQYF
TGTGCCAGCACCTCCCGGACAGGTTCAGAGACCCAGTACTTC
>.|TRBV6-5|TRBD2|TRBJ2-7
CASSYSLAAGQEQYF
TGTGCCAGCAGTTACAGCCTAGCGGCGGGCCAGGAGCAGTACTTC
>.|TRBV21-1|.|TRBJ2-2
CAQRGVPPGELFF
TGTGCCCAGCGGGGGGTTCCCCCCGGGGAGCTGTTTTTT
>.|TRBV7-2|TRBD2|TRBJ2-1
CASIPSRAGGHNEQFF
TGTGCCAGCATTCCTTCCCGAGCGGGGGGGCACAATGAGCAGTTCTTC
>many|TRBV12-3/TRBV12-4|.|TRBJ1-1
CASSLGEGTEAFF
TGTGCCAGCAGTTTGGGGGAGGGAACTGAAGCTTTCTTT
>.|TRBV5-6|.|TRBJ1-5
CASSLGGGPQPQHF
TGTGCCAGCAGCTTAGGGGGTGGGCCTCAGCCCCAGCATTTT
>.|TRBV6-4|.|TRBJ2-3
CASPQGTTDTQYF
TGTGCCAGCCCACAGGGTACCACAGATACGCAGTATTTT
>.|TRBV20-1|.|TRBJ1-1
CSAGDTEAFF
TGCAGCGCAGGGGACACTGAAGCTTTCTTT
>.|TRBV7-2|.|TRBJ2-5
CASSVTGSGETQYF
TGTGCCAGCAGCGTGACAGGGAGCGGGGAGACCCAGTACTTC